The sequence of this T cell receptor beta chain was determined in a study of control samples from healthy donors and cancer patients. J gave up 3 bases and V 4 bases, and 3 bases lay outside the gene matches. Germline CDR1 and CDR2: SGHRS and YFSETQ. The CDR3 spans 14 residues. Assay: immunoSEQ multiplex PCR; the TCRdb copy retains only in-frame clones and omits some. Of 55,000 to 85,000 clones in the sample, approximately 89% were seen once. The receptor comes from a woman aged 50 to 60 with head and neck cancer. The rearrangement uses TRBV5-1 and TRBJ1-4; the match to TRBD1 covers 7 bases. The sample comprised PBMCs. CDR3 coding DNA: TGCGCCAGCAGCGTGGACAGGTCTAATGAAAAACTGTTTTTT. Amino acid sequence: CASSVDRSNEKLFF.